The following is a T cell receptor (beta chain) sequence with its context. Antigen unknown. This sample stems from a study of T-cell memory formation after mild COVID-19. Trimming stripped 1 base from V and 0 bases from J, with 10 bases between. CDR1 DFQATT and CDR2 SNEGSKA come from the germline V gene (reference sequence). The length of the CDR3 is 14 residues. General study points: Second-wave clones that peaked on day 37 lacked confirmed SARS-CoV-2 specificity.

Constant-segment-primed 5'RACE gave TCR alpha and TCR beta cDNA libraries with sample barcodes and UMIs. TCRdb processed the 5' RACE reads anew with MiXCR; each CDR3 protein has one entry. Of nearly 110,000 distinct CDR3 sequences in the sample, approximately 14% were seen once. The specimen was PBMCs or a T cell subset sorted from them (not recorded which). This chain uses TRBV20-1 with TRBJ2-7, with a possible D match to TRBD1 (5 bases). The clonotype originates from a man aged 18 to 30 who had mild COVID-19 (a few samples of this study predate the infection). Cell type and time point are not known. This CDR3 reads CSARGDSYSYEQYF. The CDR3 bases are TGCAGTGCTAGAGGCGACAGCTACTCCTACGAGCAGTACTTC.